This is a list of T cell receptor beta chains from one sample in a study of cytomegalovirus exposure and HLA in healthy donors. Profiled with immunoSEQ multiplex PCR; TCRdb holds only in-frame clones, not every one. The table has about 70,000 clones, 90% to 95% seen once. The sequencing sample was made of PBMCs. The receptors were gathered from a young man in good health and CMV-seropositive. CDR3s include the opening cysteine and the closing phenylalanine or tryptophan. D genes are given only for firm matches. Size values are once, few and many counts, or a class for expanded clones, and some rows have none.

v_gene: TRBV10-2
d_gene: TRBD2
abundance: once
j_gene: TRBJ2-5
CDR3aa: CASRPSGRGETQYF
CDR3nt: TGCGCCAGCAGACCCAGCGGGAGGGGGGAGACCCAGTACTTC

v_gene: TRBV2
d_gene: TRBD2
abundance: -
j_gene: TRBJ2-1
CDR3aa: CASSPGLANGEQFF
CDR3nt: TGTGCCAGCAGCCCGGGACTAGCTAACGGTGAGCAGTTCTTC

v_gene: TRBV28
d_gene: -
abundance: -
j_gene: TRBJ1-1
CDR3aa: CASRPFSGDRSTEAFF
CDR3nt: TGTGCCAGCAGGCCGTTCTCAGGGGATCGTAGCACTGAAGCTTTCTTT

v_gene: TRBV6-1
d_gene: TRBD2
abundance: -
j_gene: TRBJ2-1
CDR3aa: CASSGPLASSSYNEQFF
CDR3nt: TGTGCCAGCAGTGGTCCACTAGCGTCGAGCTCCTACAATGAGCAGTTCTTC

v_gene: TRBV28
d_gene: -
abundance: once
j_gene: TRBJ2-1
CDR3aa: CASSLWTGEVLDGHFSYNEQFF
CDR3nt: TGTGCCAGCAGTTTATGGACTGGGGAGGTCTTGGACGGACACTTCTCCTACAATGAGCAGTTCTTC

v_gene: TRBV7-9
d_gene: TRBD2
abundance: few
j_gene: TRBJ2-3
CDR3aa: CASSYLAAPTDTQYF
CDR3nt: TGTGCCAGCAGCTACCTAGCGGCACCCACAGATACGCAGTATTTT

v_gene: TRBV28
d_gene: -
abundance: few
j_gene: TRBJ1-2
CDR3aa: CASSQGQDGYTF
CDR3nt: TGTGCCAGCAGTCAAGGCCAGGATGGCTACACCTTC

v_gene: TRBV5-1
d_gene: TRBD2
abundance: -
j_gene: TRBJ2-7
CDR3aa: CASSSGLALAGYYEQYF
CDR3nt: TGCGCCAGCAGCTCGGGACTCGCACTAGCGGGGTACTACGAGCAGTACTTC

v_gene: TRBV28
d_gene: TRBD2
abundance: once
j_gene: TRBJ2-7
CDR3aa: CASSPGSAGVYEQYF
CDR3nt: TGTGCCAGCAGCCCAGGTTCAGCGGGAGTCTACGAGCAGTACTTC

v_gene: TRBV19
d_gene: -
abundance: -
j_gene: TRBJ2-2
CDR3aa: CASSGRGIGELFF
CDR3nt: TGTGCCAGTAGCGGGAGAGGGATCGGGGAGCTGTTTTTT

v_gene: TRBV5-1
d_gene: -
abundance: -
j_gene: TRBJ2-7
CDR3aa: CASSLGASYEQYF
CDR3nt: TGCGCCAGCAGCTTGGGAGCATCCTACGAGCAGTACTTC

v_gene: TRBV4-1
d_gene: TRBD2
abundance: -
j_gene: TRBJ2-4
CDR3aa: CASSQEGGLVDSKNIQYF
CDR3nt: TGCGCCAGCAGCCAAGAGGGAGGACTAGTTGATTCCAAAAACATTCAGTACTTC

v_gene: TRBV19
d_gene: TRBD1
abundance: -
j_gene: TRBJ1-1
CDR3aa: CASSVGQGLNTEAFF
CDR3nt: TGTGCCAGTAGTGTGGGACAGGGGTTGAACACTGAAGCTTTCTTT

v_gene: TRBV28
d_gene: -
abundance: -
j_gene: TRBJ2-7
CDR3aa: CASSYPSTVSYEQYF
CDR3nt: TGTGCCAGCAGTTACCCCTCGACAGTATCCTACGAGCAGTACTTC

v_gene: TRBV14
d_gene: TRBD1
abundance: -
j_gene: TRBJ1-1
CDR3aa: CASSLGQPTEAFF
CDR3nt: TGTGCCAGCAGCCTGGGACAGCCCACTGAAGCTTTCTTT

v_gene: TRBV6-1
d_gene: TRBD1
abundance: -
j_gene: TRBJ1-5
CDR3aa: CASSPQDRGNQPQHF
CDR3nt: TGTGCCAGCAGTCCCCAGGACAGGGGCAATCAGCCCCAGCATTTT

v_gene: TRBV28
d_gene: TRBD1
abundance: -
j_gene: TRBJ2-5
CDR3aa: CAIRDRVRETQYF
CDR3nt: TGTGCCATTAGGGACAGGGTGAGAGAGACCCAGTACTTC

v_gene: TRBV7-9
d_gene: TRBD2
abundance: -
j_gene: TRBJ2-1
CDR3aa: CASSRLAGGVYNEQFF
CDR3nt: TGTGCCAGCAGCCGACTAGCGGGAGGGGTCTACAATGAGCAGTTCTTC

v_gene: TRBV20-1
d_gene: TRBD2
abundance: -
j_gene: TRBJ2-7
CDR3aa: CSARGLAGHYF
CDR3nt: TGCAGTGCTAGAGGTCTAGCGGGACATTACTTC

v_gene: TRBV28
d_gene: -
abundance: -
j_gene: TRBJ1-4
CDR3aa: CASARANEKLFF
CDR3nt: TGTGCCAGCGCCAGGGCTAATGAAAAACTGTTTTTT

v_gene: TRBV10-3
d_gene: -
abundance: -
j_gene: TRBJ2-3
CDR3aa: CAISDVQGPRYSQYF
CDR3nt: TGTGCCATCAGTGATGTGCAGGGGCCCAGGTACTCGCAGTATTTT

v_gene: TRBV6-1
d_gene: -
abundance: -
j_gene: TRBJ2-3
CDR3aa: CASSEPAGSTDTQYF
CDR3nt: TGTGCCAGCAGTGAACCGGCAGGGAGCACAGATACGCAGTATTTT

v_gene: TRBV27
d_gene: TRBD2
abundance: -
j_gene: TRBJ2-3
CDR3aa: CASSFAGRVTDTQYF
CDR3nt: TGTGCCAGCAGTTTTGCGGGGAGGGTCACAGATACGCAGTATTTT

v_gene: TRBV7-9
d_gene: TRBD1
abundance: -
j_gene: TRBJ1-2
CDR3aa: CASSLTGTAPNYGYTF
CDR3nt: TGTGCCAGCAGCCTTACAGGGACAGCTCCTAACTATGGCTACACCTTC

v_gene: TRBV9
d_gene: -
abundance: -
j_gene: TRBJ1-2
CDR3aa: CASSVSYRGGNGYGYTF
CDR3nt: TGTGCCAGCAGCGTATCCTATCGAGGAGGGAACGGGTATGGCTACACCTTC

v_gene: TRBV7-9
d_gene: -
abundance: -
j_gene: TRBJ1-1
CDR3aa: CASSFHGGETEAFF
CDR3nt: TGTGCCAGCAGCTTTCACGGGGGGGAGACTGAAGCTTTCTTT

v_gene: TRBV7-6
d_gene: TRBD1
abundance: -
j_gene: TRBJ1-4
CDR3aa: CASSLIQGVTNEKLFF
CDR3nt: TGTGCCAGCAGCTTGATTCAGGGGGTAACTAATGAAAAACTGTTTTTT

v_gene: TRBV7-3
d_gene: TRBD1
abundance: -
j_gene: TRBJ2-7
CDR3aa: CASSHRDRGNTYEQYF
CDR3nt: TGTGCCAGCAGTCATAGGGACAGGGGGAACACGTACGAGCAGTACTTC

v_gene: TRBV29-1
d_gene: TRBD1
abundance: -
j_gene: TRBJ1-5
CDR3aa: CSAGGGSNQPQHF
CDR3nt: TGCAGCGCAGGGGGTGGGAGCAATCAGCCCCAGCATTTT

v_gene: TRBV7-6
d_gene: TRBD2
abundance: once
j_gene: TRBJ2-3
CDR3aa: CASSLWFRAGEADTQYF
CDR3nt: TGTGCCAGCAGCTTATGGTTTCGGGCGGGAGAGGCGGATACGCAGTATTTT

v_gene: TRBV2
d_gene: -
abundance: -
j_gene: TRBJ1-2
CDR3aa: CASSEDNGYTF
CDR3nt: TGTGCCAGCAGTGAAGACAATGGCTACACCTTC

v_gene: TRBV7-9
d_gene: -
abundance: once
j_gene: TRBJ2-1
CDR3aa: CASSSMRRVSYNEQFF
CDR3nt: TGTGCCAGCAGCTCTATGCGTCGGGTCTCCTACAATGAGCAGTTCTTC

v_gene: TRBV9
d_gene: -
abundance: -
j_gene: TRBJ2-6
CDR3aa: CASSVGGKVRANVLTF
CDR3nt: TGTGCCAGCAGCGTAGGCGGGAAAGTCCGGGCCAACGTCCTGACTTTC